This is a list of T cell receptor beta chains from one sample in a study of blood T cell repertoires in COVID-19. Repertoires were generated with immunoSEQ multiplex PCR, while TCRdb's copy carries only in-frame clones and drops some. The top ten hold approximately 9% of the sample, which has hundreds of thousands of clones, 75% to 85% seen once. Sequenced sample: PBMCs or T cells enriched from blood (not recorded which). These receptors originate from a woman aged 50 to 60 with acute COVID-19. Each CDR3 is given with its conserved first and last residue. The D gene is left open where the match is weak. The listing skips clone size in some rows; elsewhere it reads once, few, many or a size class.

abundance: .; v_gene: TRBV6-5; d_gene: TRBD1; j_gene: TRBJ1-2; CDR3nt: TGTGCCAGTAAGACAGGGGCCTATGGCTACACCTTC; CDR3aa: CASKTGAYGYTF
abundance: .; v_gene: TRBV7-8; d_gene: TRBD1; j_gene: TRBJ1-2; CDR3nt: TGTGCCAGCAGCGAGGACAGGGACTTCTATGGCTACACCTTC; CDR3aa: CASSEDRDFYGYTF
abundance: .; v_gene: TRBV10-3; d_gene: .; j_gene: TRBJ2-3; CDR3nt: TGTGCCATCAGTGTAGGCGGATCGACAGATACGCAGTATTTT; CDR3aa: CAISVGGSTDTQYF
abundance: few; v_gene: TRBV5-4; d_gene: .; j_gene: TRBJ2-7; CDR3nt: TGTGCCAGCAGCTCTGAACAGTACCACTACGAGCAGTACTTC; CDR3aa: CASSSEQYHYEQYF
abundance: .; v_gene: TRBV6-5; d_gene: TRBD1; j_gene: TRBJ1-6; CDR3nt: TGTGCCAGCAAATGGACAGGCGACTATAATTCACCCCTCCACTTT; CDR3aa: CASKWTGDYNSPLHF
abundance: once; v_gene: TRBV29-1; d_gene: .; j_gene: TRBJ1-1; CDR3nt: TGCAGCGTTGTGCGGTTAGAGAACACTGAAGCTTTCTTT; CDR3aa: CSVVRLENTEAFF
abundance: .; v_gene: TRBV27; d_gene: .; j_gene: TRBJ2-2; CDR3nt: TGTGCCAGCAGCCGGTTAACCGGGGAGCTGTTTTTT; CDR3aa: CASSRLTGELFF
abundance: .; v_gene: TRBV7-8; d_gene: TRBD1; j_gene: TRBJ1-4; CDR3nt: TGTGCCAGCAGCGTCCGGGACAGGGACGAAAAACTGTTTTTT; CDR3aa: CASSVRDRDEKLFF
abundance: .; v_gene: TRBV14; d_gene: TRBD2; j_gene: TRBJ2-2; CDR3nt: TGTGCCAGCAGCCAAGATTTGGGGAGGGCGTACGCCGGGGAGCTGTTTTTT; CDR3aa: CASSQDLGRAYAGELFF
abundance: .; v_gene: TRBV7-2; d_gene: .; j_gene: TRBJ1-3; CDR3nt: TGTGCCAGCAGCACTCTAGTAAACACCATATATTTT; CDR3aa: CASSTLVNTIYF
abundance: .; v_gene: TRBV7-9; d_gene: TRBD1; j_gene: TRBJ2-1; CDR3nt: TGTGCCAGCAGCTTCGGGACAGGGGCCTACAATGAGCAGTTCTTC; CDR3aa: CASSFGTGAYNEQFF
abundance: .; v_gene: TRBV6-5; d_gene: .; j_gene: TRBJ1-2; CDR3nt: TGTGCCAGCAGTTACTCGGACAGTAACTATGGCTACACCTTC; CDR3aa: CASSYSDSNYGYTF
abundance: .; v_gene: TRBV29-1; d_gene: TRBD2; j_gene: TRBJ2-3; CDR3nt: TGCAGCGTGGGGCGAACTAGCGGGGGGGTTGGCACAGATACGCAGTATTTT; CDR3aa: CSVGRTSGGVGTDTQYF
abundance: .; v_gene: TRBV6-5; d_gene: .; j_gene: TRBJ1-1; CDR3nt: TGTGCCAGCAGTTACCCGGGACAGAACACTGAAGCTTTCTTT; CDR3aa: CASSYPGQNTEAFF